These T cell receptor beta chains were read from a single sample in a study of blood T cell repertoires in COVID-19. Data came from immunoSEQ multiplex PCR; TCRdb stores just in-frame clones and leaves some out. The table includes about 320,000 clones, over 75% detected once. The sequencing input was peripheral blood. These receptors all stem from a human donor in a cohort sampled during active COVID-19. Each CDR3 is given with its conserved first and last residue. The D gene is left open where the match is weak. Clone size appears in some rows only: once, few, many, or a class for an expanded clone.

j_gene,d_gene,len,abundance,v_gene,CDR3aa,CDR3nt
TRBJ1-1,.,13,.,TRBV6-4,CASRRRWDTEAFF,TGTGCCAGCAGAAGGCGGTGGGACACTGAAGCTTTCTTT
TRBJ2-1,.,14,once,TRBV7-5,CVRSSRGFGNEQFF,TGTGTCAGAAGCTCTAGGGGGTTTGGTAATGAGCAGTTCTTC
TRBJ2-5,.,13,.,TRBV18,CASSLTSQETQYF,TGTGCCAGCTCTCTGACATCCCAAGAGACCCAGTACTTC
TRBJ2-1,.,15,.,TRBV5-1,CASSLESGLFNEQFF,TGCGCCAGCAGCTTGGAGAGCGGGCTATTCAATGAGCAGTTCTTC
TRBJ1-1,TRBD1,13,.,TRBV20-1,CSASLQGSTEAFF,TGCAGTGCTAGTTTACAGGGGTCCACTGAAGCTTTCTTT
TRBJ1-3,.,13,.,TRBV5-5,CASRQGPGNTIYF,TGTGCCAGCAGACAGGGCCCCGGAAACACCATATATTTT
TRBJ1-1,TRBD1,17,.,TRBV29-1,CSVELPNQGEVNTEAFF,TGCAGCGTTGAATTACCGAATCAGGGGGAGGTTAACACTGAAGCTTTCTTT
TRBJ2-1,TRBD2,17,once,TRBV7-6,CASSYGTSGGGDNEQFF,TGTGCCAGCAGCTATGGGACTAGCGGGGGGGGAGACAATGAGCAGTTCTTC
TRBJ1-2,.,14,.,TRBV19,CASSIGGGTYGYTF,TGTGCCAGTAGTATAGGGGGGGGAACCTATGGCTACACCTTC
TRBJ2-7,TRBD2,15,.,TRBV5-4,CASSRRNGGAHEQYF,TGTGCCAGCAGCCGACGTAACGGGGGGGCCCACGAGCAGTACTTC
TRBJ1-6,.,14,.,TRBV19,CASSILGLNSPLHF,TGTGCCAGTAGTATCTTGGGGCTCAATTCACCCCTCCACTTT
TRBJ1-3,.,14,.,TRBV6-5,CASSYSASGNTIYF,TGTGCCAGCAGTTACTCGGCCTCTGGAAACACCATATATTTT
TRBJ2-1,.,15,.,TRBV11-3,CASSLRGAGSYEQFF,TGTGCCAGCAGCCTCCGGGGGGCTGGGAGCTATGAGCAGTTCTTC
TRBJ2-3,TRBD2,13,.,TRBV30,CAWISGGADTQYF,TGTGCCTGGATTTCCGGGGGGGCGGATACGCAGTATTTT
TRBJ2-2,.,15,.,TRBV11-2,CASSLAPRETGELFF,TGTGCCAGCAGCTTAGCACCCAGGGAAACCGGGGAGCTGTTTTTT
TRBJ2-7,TRBD2,12,.,TRBV29-1,CSVTRGRDEQYF,TGCAGCGTTACCAGAGGGAGGGACGAGCAGTACTTC
TRBJ1-2,.,11,.,TRBV7-9,CASGQNYGYTF,TGTGCCAGCGGGCAGAACTATGGCTACACCTTC
TRBJ2-7,TRBD1,17,.,TRBV7-9,CASSTRQGQGNSYEQYF,TGTGCCAGCAGCACAAGGCAGGGACAGGGGAACTCCTACGAGCAGTACTTC
TRBJ1-1,.,10,.,TRBV30,CAWGRLEAFF,TGTGCCTGGGGGAGGCTGGAAGCTTTCTTT
TRBJ1-3,.,17,.,TRBV18,CASSPQSGYSSGNTIYF,TGTGCCAGCTCACCCCAGTCAGGATACAGCTCTGGAAACACCATATATTTT